What follows are 8 T cell receptor beta chains derived from one specimen sequenced in a study of T cells in Graves' hyperthyroidism and ophthalmopathy. RNA transcripts yielded amplified TCR beta CDR3 regions. HTBI primers were the set used in a first-round RT-PCR of the TCR CDR3. Each CDR3 protein gets one entry after TCRdb re-called the multiplex PCR reads with MiXCR. This sample has over 700,000 distinct CDR3 sequences, with roughly 40% found just once. Sequences were obtained from blood. These TCRs come from a man aged 18 to 30 with Graves' hyperthyroidism.

This clonotype has just a few counts. The V and J genes are TRBV12-3 or TRBV12-4 and TRBJ1-2; 7 nucleotides agree with TRBD1. This CDR3 has 17 residues. The V and J ends lost 6 bases and 5 bases, in that order; junction bases with no gene match: 18. Here the CDR3 reads CASRYYNPGQFKYGYTF. The CDR3 DNA follows: TGTGCCAGCAGATATTACAATCCGGGACAGTTTAAGTATGGCTACACCTTC.

This clonotype showed up many times. The chain couples TRBV11-3 to TRBJ1-6; TRBD1 is a possible D gene (5 bases). Germline V gives CDR1 SGHNT, CDR2 YENEEA. The CDR3 has 15 residues. V lost 5 bases, J lost 8 bases, and 16 bases lay in between. Here the CDR3 reads CASSPIGQGDSPLHF. The DNA for the CDR3 is TGTGCCAGCAGCCCAATCGGGCAGGGCGATTCACCCCTCCACTTT. Supplemented by reference TRBV11-3 and TRBJ1-6, the full variable domain reads EAGVVQSPRYKIIEKKQPVAFWCNPISGHNTLYWYLQNLGQGPELLIRYENEEAVDDSQLPKDRFSAERLKGVDSTLKIQPAELGDSAVYLCASSPIGQGDSPLHFGNGTRLTVT.

This clonotype was seen more than once but under ten times. The J gene is TRBJ1-1, the V gene TRBV2; D is perhaps TRBD1 (5 bases). CDR1 and CDR2 (germline): SNHLY, FYNNEI. V gave up 6 bases and J gave up 6 bases, with 14 bases separating them. CDR3 length: 13 residues. DNA of the CDR3: TGTGCCAGCAGCCCGTTAGGGGTGCCTGAAGCTTTCTTT. Its protein product is CASSPLGVPEAFF.

This clonotype was observed many times. The chain links TRBV11-1 to TRBJ2-2; 7 bases are a match to TRBD2. The CDR3 extends over 15 amino acids. V trimming: 5 bases; J trimming: 3 bases; junction bases outside the gene matches: 6. CDR1 is SGHAT and CDR2 is FQDESV in the germline V gene (reference sequence). Written as DNA, the CDR3 is TGTGCCAGCAGCCTCGCAGGGAGGGACACCGGGGAGCTGTTTTTT. Encoded protein: CASSLAGRDTGELFF.

This clonotype has only a few counts. V usage is TRBV7-9 and J usage is TRBJ2-7, with TRBD1 identical over 8 bases. This CDR3 has 15 amino acids. The germline V gene has CDR1 SEHNR and CDR2 FQNEAQ (reference sequence). The V gene end was trimmed by 6 bases and the J gene end by 5 bases; junction bases not matched to a gene: 12. The CDR3 spells CASSLATGGLNEQYF. In DNA form, the CDR3 reads TGTGCCAGCAGTTTGGCCACAGGGGGACTCAACGAGCAGTACTTC.

This chain links TRBV25-1 with TRBJ2-7, with D possibly called TRBD1 or TRBD2 (5 bases each). V lost 7 bases to trimming and J lost 3 bases, with 16 bases between them. CDR1 MGHDK and CDR2 SYGVNS come from the germline V gene. This CDR3 region has 14 residues. This chain's CDR3 is CASIRSGTYYEQYF. CDR3 sequence (DNA): TGTGCCAGCATACGATCGGGGACCTACTACGAGCAGTACTTC.

This chain uses TRBV9 with TRBJ2-5; a possible D gene is TRBD2 (7 bases). This CDR3 has 17 residues. V was cut by 4 bases and J by 1 base, with 20 bases left in between. CDR1 SGDLS and CDR2 YYNGEE come from the germline V gene. Here the CDR3 DNA reads TGTGCCAGCAGCAATACCTGGGGGGGCGATACCCAAGAGACCCAGTACTTC. Translation: CASSNTWGGDTQETQYF.

This clonotype was found many times. The CDR3: CASSARTVDLAFF. The CDR3 bases are TGTGCCAGCAGCGCCAGGACAGTGGATCTTGCTTTCTTT. The genes are TRBV7-2 and TRBJ1-1, with D tentatively TRBD1 (6 bases). Trimming shortened V by 5 bases and J by 11 bases, and 18 bases separated the two germline ends. The germline CDR1 and CDR2 sequences are SGHTA and FQGNSA. CDR3 size: 13 residues.